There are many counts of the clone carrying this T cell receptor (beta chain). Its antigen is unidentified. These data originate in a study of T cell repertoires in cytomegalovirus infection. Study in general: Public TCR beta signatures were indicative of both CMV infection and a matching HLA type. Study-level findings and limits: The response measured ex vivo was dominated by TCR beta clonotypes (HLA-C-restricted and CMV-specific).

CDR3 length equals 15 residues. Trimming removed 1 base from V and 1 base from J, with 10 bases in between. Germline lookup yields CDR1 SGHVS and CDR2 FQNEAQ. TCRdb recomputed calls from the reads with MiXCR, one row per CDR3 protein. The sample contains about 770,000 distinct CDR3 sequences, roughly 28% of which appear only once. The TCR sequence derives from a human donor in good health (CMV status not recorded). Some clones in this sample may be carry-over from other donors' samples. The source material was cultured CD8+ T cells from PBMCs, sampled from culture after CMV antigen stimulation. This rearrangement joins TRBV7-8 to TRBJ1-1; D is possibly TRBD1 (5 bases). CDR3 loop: CASSLGWTTNTEAFF. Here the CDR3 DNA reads TGTGCCAGCAGCTTAGGGTGGACAACGAACACTGAAGCTTTCTTT.